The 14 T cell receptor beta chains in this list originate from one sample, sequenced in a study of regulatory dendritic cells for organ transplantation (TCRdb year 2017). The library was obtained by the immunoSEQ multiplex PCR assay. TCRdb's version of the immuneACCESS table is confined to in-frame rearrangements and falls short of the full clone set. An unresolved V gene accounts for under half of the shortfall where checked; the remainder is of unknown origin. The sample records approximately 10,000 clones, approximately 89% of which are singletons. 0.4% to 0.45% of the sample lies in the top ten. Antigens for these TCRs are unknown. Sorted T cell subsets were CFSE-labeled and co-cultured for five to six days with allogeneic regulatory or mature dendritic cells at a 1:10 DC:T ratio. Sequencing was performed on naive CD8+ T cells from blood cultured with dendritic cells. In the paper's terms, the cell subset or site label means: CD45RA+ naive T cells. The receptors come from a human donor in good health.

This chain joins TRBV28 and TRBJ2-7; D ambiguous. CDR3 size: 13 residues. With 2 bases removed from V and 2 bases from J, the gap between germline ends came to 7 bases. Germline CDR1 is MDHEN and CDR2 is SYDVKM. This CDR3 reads CASSLRVAYEQYF. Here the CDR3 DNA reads TGTGCCAGCAGTTTACGGGTCGCCTACGAGCAGTACTTC. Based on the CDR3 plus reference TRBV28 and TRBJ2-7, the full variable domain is DVKVTQSSRYLVKRTGEKVFLECVQDMDHENMFWYRQDPGLGLRLIYFSYDVKMKEKGDIPEGYSVSREKKERFSLILESASTNQTSMYLCASSLRVAYEQYFGPGTRLTVT.

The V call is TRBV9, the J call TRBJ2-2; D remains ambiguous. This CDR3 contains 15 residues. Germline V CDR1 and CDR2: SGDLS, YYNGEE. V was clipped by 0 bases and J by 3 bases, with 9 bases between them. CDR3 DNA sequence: TGTGCCAGCAGCGTAGGAGGTCCCGACACCGGGGAGCTGTTTTTT. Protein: CASSVGGPDTGELFF.

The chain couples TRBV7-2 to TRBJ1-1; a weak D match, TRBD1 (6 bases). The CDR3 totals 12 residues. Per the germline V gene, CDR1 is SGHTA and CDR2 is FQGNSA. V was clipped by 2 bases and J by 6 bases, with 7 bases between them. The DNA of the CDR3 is TGTGCCAGCAGCTTACAGGGGTCTGAAGCTTTCTTT. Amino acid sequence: CASSLQGSEAFF.

The CDR3 is CASSPGTRYGYTF. CDR3 in DNA: TGTGCCAGCAGCCCCGGGACGCGATATGGCTACACCTTC. The chain has TRBV6-5 and TRBJ1-2; D may be TRBD1 (5 bases). Trimming took 6 bases from V and 5 from J, leaving 13 bases between them. The CDR3 runs 13 residues. Germline loops: CDR1 MNHEY, CDR2 SVGAGI.

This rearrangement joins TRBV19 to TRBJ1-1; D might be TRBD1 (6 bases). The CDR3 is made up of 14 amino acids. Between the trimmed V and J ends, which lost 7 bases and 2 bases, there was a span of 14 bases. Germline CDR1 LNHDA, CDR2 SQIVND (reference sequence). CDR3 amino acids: CASNRQVRNTEAFF. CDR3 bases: TGTGCCAGTAATAGACAGGTCAGAAACACTGAAGCTTTCTTT. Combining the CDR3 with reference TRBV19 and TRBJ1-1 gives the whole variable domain DGGITQSPKYLFRKEGQNVTLSCEQNLNHDAMYWYRQDPGQGLRLIYYSQIVNDFQKGDIAEGYSVSREKKESFPLTVTSAQKNPTAFYLCASNRQVRNTEAFFGQGTRLTVV.

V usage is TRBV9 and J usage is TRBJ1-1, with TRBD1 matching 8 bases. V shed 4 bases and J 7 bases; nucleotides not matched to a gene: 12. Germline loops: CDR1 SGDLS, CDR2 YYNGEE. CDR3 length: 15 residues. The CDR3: CASSPTGQVDFEAFF. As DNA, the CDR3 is TGTGCCAGCAGCCCAACGGGACAGGTAGATTTTGAAGCTTTCTTT.

CDR3 protein: CASSHSPNYGYTF. CDR3 DNA sequence: TGTGCCAGCAGTCACAGCCCTAACTATGGCTACACCTTC. V and J are TRBV27 and TRBJ1-2, with D hard to call. The V gene lost 5 bases and the J gene lost 0 bases, with 7 bases spanning the gap. Germline assignment: CDR1 MNHEY and CDR2 SMNVEV (reference sequence). This CDR3 region has 13 residues.

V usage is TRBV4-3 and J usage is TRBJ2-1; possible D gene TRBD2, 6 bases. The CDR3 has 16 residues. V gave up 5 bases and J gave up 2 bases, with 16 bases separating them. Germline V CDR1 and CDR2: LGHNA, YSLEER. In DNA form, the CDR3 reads TGCGCCAGCAGCGGGGATGCGGGAACCCCCTACAATGAGCAGTTCTTC. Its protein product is CASSGDAGTPYNEQFF.

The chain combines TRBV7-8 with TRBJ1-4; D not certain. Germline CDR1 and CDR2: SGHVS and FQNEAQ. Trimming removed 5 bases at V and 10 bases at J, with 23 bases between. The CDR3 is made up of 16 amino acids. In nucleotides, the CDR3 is TGTGCCAGCAGCGTTATAAGCCGGGAAGGTGAAGGAAAACTGTTTTTT. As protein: CASSVISREGEGKLFF.

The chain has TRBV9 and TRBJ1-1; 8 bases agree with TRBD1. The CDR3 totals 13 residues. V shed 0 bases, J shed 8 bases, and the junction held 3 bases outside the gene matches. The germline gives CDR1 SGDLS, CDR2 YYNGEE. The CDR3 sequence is CASSVGRGLEAFF. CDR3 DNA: TGTGCCAGCAGCGTAGGCAGGGGGCTAGAAGCTTTCTTT.

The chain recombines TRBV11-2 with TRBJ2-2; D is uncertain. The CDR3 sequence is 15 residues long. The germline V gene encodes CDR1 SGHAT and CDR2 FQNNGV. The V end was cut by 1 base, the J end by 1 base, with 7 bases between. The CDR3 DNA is TGTGCCAGCAGCTTAGTCCTTCAGAACACCGGGGAGCTGTTTTTT. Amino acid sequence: CASSLVLQNTGELFF.

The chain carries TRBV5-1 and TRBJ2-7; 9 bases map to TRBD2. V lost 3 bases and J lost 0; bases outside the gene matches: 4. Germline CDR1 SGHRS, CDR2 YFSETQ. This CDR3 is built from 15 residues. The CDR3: CASSWASGVSYEQYF. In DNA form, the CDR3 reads TGCGCCAGCAGCTGGGCTAGCGGGGTCTCCTACGAGCAGTACTTC.

The CDR3 nucleotides read TGTGCCTGGAGTGTCCCGACCAGCACGTACGAGCAGTACTTC. Translated: CAWSVPTSTYEQYF. The chain links TRBV30 to TRBJ2-7; no reliable D call. Trimming removed 0 bases at V and 4 bases at J, with 13 bases between. The CDR3 length is 14 residues. The germline CDR1 and CDR2 sequences are GTSNPN and SVGIG (reference sequence). The full variable domain, in which reference TRBV30 and TRBJ2-7 provide the parts outside the CDR3, is SQTIHQWPATLVQPVGSPLSLECTVEGTSNPNLYWYRQAAGRGLQLLFYSVGIGQISSEVPQNLSASRPQDRQFILSSKKLLLSDSGFYLCAWSVPTSTYEQYFGPGTRLTVT.

This CDR3 is CASSRGLAGNNEQFF. CDR3 DNA: TGCGCCAGCAGCCGCGGACTAGCGGGGAACAATGAGCAGTTCTTC. This sequence joins TRBV4-1 and TRBJ2-1; 12 bases are shared with TRBD2. With 4 bases clipped from V and 5 bases from J, the junction kept 3 bases outside the gene matches. The CDR3 extends over 15 amino acids. Germline V gene sequence: CDR1 MGHRA, CDR2 YSYEKL.